Here is one T cell receptor beta chain with its context. Trimming shortened V by 3 bases and J by 6 bases, and 8 bases separated the two germline ends. The germline V gene has CDR1 PRHDT and CDR2 FYEKMQ (reference sequence). The CDR3 totals 12 residues. These data come from a study of blood T cell repertoires in COVID-19. Assay: immunoSEQ multiplex PCR; the TCRdb copy retains only in-frame clones and omits some. The table records 350,000 to 400,000 clones, 89% of them present only once. The TCR comes from a woman younger than 45 with COVID-19, enrolled during active disease. The chain combines TRBV13 with TRBJ1-2; D may be TRBD1 (5 bases). What was sequenced was peripheral blood. This CDR3 is CASSFWGDGYTF. The CDR3 coding sequence is TGTGCCAGCAGCTTTTGGGGGGATGGCTACACCTTC.